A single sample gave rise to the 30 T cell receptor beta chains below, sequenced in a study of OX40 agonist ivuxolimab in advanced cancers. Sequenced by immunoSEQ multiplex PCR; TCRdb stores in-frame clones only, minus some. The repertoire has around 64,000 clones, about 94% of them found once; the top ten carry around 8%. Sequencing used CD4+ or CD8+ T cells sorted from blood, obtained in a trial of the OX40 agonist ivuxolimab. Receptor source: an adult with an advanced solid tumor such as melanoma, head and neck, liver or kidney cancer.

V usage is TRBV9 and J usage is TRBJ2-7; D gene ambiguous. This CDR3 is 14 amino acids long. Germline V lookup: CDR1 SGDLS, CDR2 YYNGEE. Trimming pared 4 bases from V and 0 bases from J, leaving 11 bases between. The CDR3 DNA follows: TGTGCCAGCAGCCCCCGGACGTCCTCCTACGAGCAGTACTTC. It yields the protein CASSPRTSSYEQYF.

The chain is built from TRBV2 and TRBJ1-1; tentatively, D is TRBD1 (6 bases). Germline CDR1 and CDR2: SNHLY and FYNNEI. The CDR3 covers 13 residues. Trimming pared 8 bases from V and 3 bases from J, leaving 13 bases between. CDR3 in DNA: TGTGCCAGCGGTTGGTCAGGGGACACTGAAGCTTTCTTT. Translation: CASGWSGDTEAFF.

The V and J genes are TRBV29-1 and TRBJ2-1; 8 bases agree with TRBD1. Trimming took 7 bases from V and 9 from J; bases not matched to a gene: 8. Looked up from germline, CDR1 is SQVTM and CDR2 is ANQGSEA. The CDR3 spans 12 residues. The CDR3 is CSDKTGEAEQFF. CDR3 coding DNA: TGCAGCGATAAGACAGGGGAGGCTGAGCAGTTCTTC.

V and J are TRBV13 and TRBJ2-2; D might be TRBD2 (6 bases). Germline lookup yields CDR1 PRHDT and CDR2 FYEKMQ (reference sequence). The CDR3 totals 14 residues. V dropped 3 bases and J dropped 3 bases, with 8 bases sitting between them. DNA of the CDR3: TGTGCCAGCAGCTTCCCTAGCGACACCGGGGAGCTGTTTTTT. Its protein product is CASSFPSDTGELFF.

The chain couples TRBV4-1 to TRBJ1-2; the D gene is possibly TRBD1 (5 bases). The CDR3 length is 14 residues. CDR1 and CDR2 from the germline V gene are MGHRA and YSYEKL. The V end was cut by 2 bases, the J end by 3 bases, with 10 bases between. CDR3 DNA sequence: TGCGCCAGCAGCCAAACCCCGGGGGACTATGGCTACACCTTC. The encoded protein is CASSQTPGDYGYTF.

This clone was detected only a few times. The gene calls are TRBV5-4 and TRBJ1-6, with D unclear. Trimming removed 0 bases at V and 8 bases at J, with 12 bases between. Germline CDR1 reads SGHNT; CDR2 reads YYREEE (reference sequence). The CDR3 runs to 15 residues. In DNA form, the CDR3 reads TGTGCCAGCAGCTTGGCCGAAGCCTGGGATTCACCCCTCCACTTT. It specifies CASSLAEAWDSPLHF.

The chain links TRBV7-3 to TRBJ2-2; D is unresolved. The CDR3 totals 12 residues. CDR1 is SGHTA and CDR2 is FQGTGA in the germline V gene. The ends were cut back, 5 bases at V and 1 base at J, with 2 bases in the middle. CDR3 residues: CASSVNTGELFF. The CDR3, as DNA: TGTGCCAGCAGCGTGAACACCGGGGAGCTGTTTTTT.

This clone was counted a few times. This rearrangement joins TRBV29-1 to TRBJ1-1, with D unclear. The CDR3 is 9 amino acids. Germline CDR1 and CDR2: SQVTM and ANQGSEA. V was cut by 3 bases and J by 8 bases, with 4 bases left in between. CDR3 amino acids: CSVDLEAFF. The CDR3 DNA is TGCAGCGTTGATTTGGAAGCTTTCTTT.

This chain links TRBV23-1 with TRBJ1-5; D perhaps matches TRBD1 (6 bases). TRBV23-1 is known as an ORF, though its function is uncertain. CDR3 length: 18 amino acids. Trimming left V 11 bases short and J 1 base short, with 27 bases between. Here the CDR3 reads CARIQSARTASSNQPQHF. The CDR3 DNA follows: TGCGCCCGCATACAGTCCGCCAGGACAGCGTCAAGCAATCAGCCCCAGCATTTT.

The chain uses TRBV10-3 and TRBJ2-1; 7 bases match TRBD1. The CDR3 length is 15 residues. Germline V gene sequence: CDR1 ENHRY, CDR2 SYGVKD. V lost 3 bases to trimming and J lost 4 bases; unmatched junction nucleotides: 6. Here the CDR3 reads CAISEEGANYNEQFF. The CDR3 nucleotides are TGTGCCATCAGTGAAGAGGGGGCCAATTACAATGAGCAGTTCTTC.

The CDR3 nucleotides read TGTGCCAGCAGTTACTCTCCGGGAGGGCACGAGCAGTACTTC. Its translation: CASSYSPGGHEQYF. The V call is TRBV6-6, the J call TRBJ2-7, with 8 bases matching TRBD2. The germline V gene has CDR1 MNHNY and CDR2 SVGAGI (reference sequence). V shed 0 bases, J shed 5 bases, and the junction held 3 bases outside the gene matches. The CDR3 covers 14 residues.

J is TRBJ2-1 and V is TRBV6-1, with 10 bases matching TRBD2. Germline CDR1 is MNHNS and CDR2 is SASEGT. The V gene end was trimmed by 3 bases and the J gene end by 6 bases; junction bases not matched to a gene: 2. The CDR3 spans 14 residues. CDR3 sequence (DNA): TGTGCCAGCAGTGAGTGGACTAGCGGCAATGAGCAGTTCTTC. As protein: CASSEWTSGNEQFF.

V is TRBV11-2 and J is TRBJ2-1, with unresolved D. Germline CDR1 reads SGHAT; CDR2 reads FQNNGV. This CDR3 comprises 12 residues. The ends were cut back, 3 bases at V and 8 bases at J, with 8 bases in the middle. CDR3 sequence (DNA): TGTGCCAGCAGCTTCCCCAGCGATGAGCAGTTCTTC. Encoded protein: CASSFPSDEQFF.

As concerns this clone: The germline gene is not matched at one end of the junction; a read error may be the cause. CDR3 in DNA: TGTGCCAGCAGCTTAGGGGTAGGGTTCAGTTTT. It translates to CASSLGVGFSF. V is TRBV7-9 and J is TRBJ2-3; D uncertain. The CDR3 loop spans 11 amino acids. Germline CDR1 and CDR2: SEHNR and FQNEAQ (reference sequence). The full variable domain, completed using reference TRBV7-9 and TRBJ2-3, is DTGVSQNPRHKITKRGQNVTFRCDPISEHNRLYWYRQTLGQGPEFLTYFQNEAQLEKSRLLSDRFSAERPKGSFSTLEIQRTEQGDSAMYLCASSLGVGFSFGPGTRLTVL.

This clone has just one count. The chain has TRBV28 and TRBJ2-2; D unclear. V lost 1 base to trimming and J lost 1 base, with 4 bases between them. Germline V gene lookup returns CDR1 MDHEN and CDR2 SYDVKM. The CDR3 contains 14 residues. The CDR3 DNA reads TGTGCCAGCAGTTTATTGGGGAACACCGGGGAGCTGTTTTTT. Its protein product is CASSLLGNTGELFF.

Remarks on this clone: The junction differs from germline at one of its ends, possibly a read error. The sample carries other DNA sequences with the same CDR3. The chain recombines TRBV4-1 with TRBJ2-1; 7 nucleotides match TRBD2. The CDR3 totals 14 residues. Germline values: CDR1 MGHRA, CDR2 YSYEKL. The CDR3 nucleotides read TGTGCCAGCAGCCAATGGGCAGGGAGGGATGAGCAGTTCTTC. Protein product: CASSQWAGRDEQFF.

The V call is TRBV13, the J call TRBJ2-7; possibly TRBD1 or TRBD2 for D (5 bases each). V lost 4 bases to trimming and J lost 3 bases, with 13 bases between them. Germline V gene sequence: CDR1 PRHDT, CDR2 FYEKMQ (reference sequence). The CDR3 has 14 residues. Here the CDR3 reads CASSSHGADYEQYF. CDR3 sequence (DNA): TGTGCCAGCAGCTCCCACGGGGCAGACTACGAGCAGTACTTC.

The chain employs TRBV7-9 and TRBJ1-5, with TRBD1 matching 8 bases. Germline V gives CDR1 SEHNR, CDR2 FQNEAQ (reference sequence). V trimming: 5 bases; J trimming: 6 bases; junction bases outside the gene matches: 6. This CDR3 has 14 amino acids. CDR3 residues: CASSKQGVAQPQHF. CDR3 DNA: TGTGCCAGCAGCAAACAGGGGGTCGCTCAGCCCCAGCATTTT.

The chain's CDR3 is CASSKIYSSPLHF. The CDR3 DNA follows: TGTGCCAGCAGCAAAATATACAGTTCACCCCTCCACTTT. This sequence joins TRBV27 and TRBJ1-6; no clear D gene. CDR3 length: 13 amino acids. From germline, CDR1 is MNHEY and CDR2 SMNVEV (reference sequence). The V and J ends lost 6 bases and 9 bases respectively, with 12 bases between them.

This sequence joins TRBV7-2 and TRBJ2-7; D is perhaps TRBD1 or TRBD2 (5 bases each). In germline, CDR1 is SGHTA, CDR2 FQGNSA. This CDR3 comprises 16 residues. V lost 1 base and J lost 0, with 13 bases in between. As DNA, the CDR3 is TGTGCCAGCAGCTTAGTCGTCGGGGACGGCTCCTACGAGCAGTACTTC. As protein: CASSLVVGDGSYEQYF. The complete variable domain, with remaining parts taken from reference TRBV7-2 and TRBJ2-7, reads GAGVSQSPSNKVTEKGKDVELRCDPISGHTALYWYRQSLGQGLEFLIYFQGNSAPDKSGLPSDRFSAERTGGSVSTLTIQRTQQEDSAVYLCASSLVVGDGSYEQYFGPGTRLTVT.

The CDR3 DNA is TGTGCCAGCAGCTTTGCGGGGGGGCCAAGTGAGCAGTTCTTC. Protein: CASSFAGGPSEQFF. This chain joins TRBV11-3 and TRBJ2-1; 9 bases align to TRBD2. The CDR3 is 14 amino acids. The V gene's germline CDR1 is SGHNT and CDR2 YENEEA. The trim removed 3 bases at V and 9 bases at J, leaving 6 bases unmatched.

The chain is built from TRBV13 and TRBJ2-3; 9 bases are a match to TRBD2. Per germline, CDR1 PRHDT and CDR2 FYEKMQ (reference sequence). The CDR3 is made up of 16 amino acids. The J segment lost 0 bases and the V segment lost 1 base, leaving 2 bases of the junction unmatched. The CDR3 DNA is TGTGCCAGCAGCTTAGTAGCGGGGGAAAGCACAGATACGCAGTATTTT. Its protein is CASSLVAGESTDTQYF.

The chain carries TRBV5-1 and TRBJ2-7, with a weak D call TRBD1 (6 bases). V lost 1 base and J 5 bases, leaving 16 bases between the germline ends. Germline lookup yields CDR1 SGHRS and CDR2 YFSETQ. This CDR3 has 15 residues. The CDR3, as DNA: TGCGCCAGCAGCTTGAGGCAGGGGCCCATCGACGAGCAGTACTTC. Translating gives CASSLRQGPIDEQYF.

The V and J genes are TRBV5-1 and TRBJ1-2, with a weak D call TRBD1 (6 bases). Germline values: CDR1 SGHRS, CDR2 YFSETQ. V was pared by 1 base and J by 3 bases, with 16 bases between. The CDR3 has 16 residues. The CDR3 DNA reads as TGCGCCAGCAGCTTGTATGAACAGGGACCTTACTATGGCTACACCTTC. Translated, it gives CASSLYEQGPYYGYTF. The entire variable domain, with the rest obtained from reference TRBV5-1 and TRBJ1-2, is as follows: KAGVTQTPRYLIKTRGQQVTLSCSPISGHRSVSWYQQTPGQGLQFLFEYFSETQRNKGNFPGRFSGRQFSNSRSEMNVSTLELGDSALYLCASSLYEQGPYYGYTFGSGTRLTVV.

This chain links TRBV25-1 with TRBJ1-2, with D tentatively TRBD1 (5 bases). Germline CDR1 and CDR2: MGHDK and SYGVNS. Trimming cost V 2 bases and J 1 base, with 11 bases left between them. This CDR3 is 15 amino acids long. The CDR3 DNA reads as TGTGCCAGCAGTGAAGGGGAGGGGCTTAACTATGGCTACACCTTC. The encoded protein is CASSEGEGLNYGYTF.

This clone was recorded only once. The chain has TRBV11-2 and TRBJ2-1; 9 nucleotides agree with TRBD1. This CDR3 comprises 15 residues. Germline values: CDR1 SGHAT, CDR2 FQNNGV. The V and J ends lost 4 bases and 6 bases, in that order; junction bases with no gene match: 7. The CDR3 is CASSSYRDRANEQFF. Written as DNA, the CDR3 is TGTGCCAGCAGCTCTTACCGGGACAGGGCCAATGAGCAGTTCTTC. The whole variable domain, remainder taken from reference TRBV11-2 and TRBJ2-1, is EAGVAQSPRYKIIEKRQSVAFWCNPISGHATLYWYQQILGQGPKLLIQFQNNGVVDDSQLPKDRFSAERLKGVDSTLKIQPAKLEDSAVYLCASSSYRDRANEQFFGPGTRLTVL.

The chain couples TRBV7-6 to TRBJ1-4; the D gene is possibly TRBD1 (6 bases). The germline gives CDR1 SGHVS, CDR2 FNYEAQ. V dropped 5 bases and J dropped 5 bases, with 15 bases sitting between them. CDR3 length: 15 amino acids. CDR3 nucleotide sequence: TGTGCCAGCAGCAATCTGGGGGGGGCAAATGAAAAACTGTTTTTT. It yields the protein CASSNLGGANEKLFF.

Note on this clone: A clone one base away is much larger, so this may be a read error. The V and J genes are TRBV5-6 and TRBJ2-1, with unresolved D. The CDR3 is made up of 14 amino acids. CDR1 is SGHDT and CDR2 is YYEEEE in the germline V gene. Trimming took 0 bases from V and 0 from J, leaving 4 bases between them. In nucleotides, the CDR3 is TGTGCCAGCAGCTTGGGGAGCTCCTACAATGAGCAGTTCTTC. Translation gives CASSLGSSYNEQFF.

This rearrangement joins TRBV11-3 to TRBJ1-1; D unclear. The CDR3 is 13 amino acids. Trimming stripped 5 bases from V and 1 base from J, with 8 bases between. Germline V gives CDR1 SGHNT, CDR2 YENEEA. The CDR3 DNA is TGTGCCAGCAGCCCGCGGGGGAACACTGAAGCTTTCTTT. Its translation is CASSPRGNTEAFF.

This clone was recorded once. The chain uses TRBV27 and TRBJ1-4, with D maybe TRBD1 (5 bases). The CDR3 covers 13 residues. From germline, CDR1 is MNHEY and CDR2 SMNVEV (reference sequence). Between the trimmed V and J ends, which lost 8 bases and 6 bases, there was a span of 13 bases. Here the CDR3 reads CASRWGGDEKLFF. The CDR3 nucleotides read TGTGCCAGCCGATGGGGGGGAGATGAAAAACTGTTTTTT.